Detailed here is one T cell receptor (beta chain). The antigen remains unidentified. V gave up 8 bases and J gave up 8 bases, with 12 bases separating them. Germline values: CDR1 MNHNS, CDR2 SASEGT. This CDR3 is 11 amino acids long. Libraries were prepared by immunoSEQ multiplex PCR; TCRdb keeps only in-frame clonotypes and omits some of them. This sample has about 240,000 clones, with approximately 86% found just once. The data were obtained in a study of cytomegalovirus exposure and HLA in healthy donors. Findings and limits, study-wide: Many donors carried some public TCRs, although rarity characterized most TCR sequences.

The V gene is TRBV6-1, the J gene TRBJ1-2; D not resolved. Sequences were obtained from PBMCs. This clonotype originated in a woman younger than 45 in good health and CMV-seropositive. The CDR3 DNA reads TGTGCCAGCTCAGAGGCGGAGGGCTACACCTTC. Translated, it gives CASSEAEGYTF.